Below are 22 T cell receptor beta chains sequenced from a single sample in a study of blood T cell repertoires in COVID-19. The data were produced by immunoSEQ multiplex PCR, yet TCRdb's version contains in-frame clones alone and is incomplete. The data show about 250,000 clones, with around 86% seen just once and 5% to 7% held by the top ten. Sequencing used peripheral blood. Every receptor here comes from an elderly woman with COVID-19, enrolled during active disease.

The chain uses TRBV5-4 and TRBJ2-2, with 8 bases matching TRBD2. The CDR3 has 18 residues. Per germline, CDR1 SGHNT and CDR2 YYREEE (reference sequence). The V segment lost 2 bases and the J segment 4 bases; nucleotides outside the gene matches: 13. In DNA form, the CDR3 reads TGTGCCAGCAGCTTAGGTACGCAGATAGCGGGGATCACCGGGGAGCTGTTTTTT. Amino acids: CASSLGTQIAGITGELFF.

The chain combines TRBV7-9 with TRBJ2-5; D is perhaps TRBD2 (7 bases). The ends were cut back, 5 bases at V and 5 bases at J, with 18 bases in the middle. The CDR3 consists of 15 residues. From germline, CDR1 is SEHNR and CDR2 FQNEAQ (reference sequence). CDR3 protein: CASSQRPGGMETQYF. The CDR3 DNA sequence: TGTGCCAGCAGCCAAAGACCGGGGGGCATGGAGACCCAGTACTTC.

This chain uses TRBV7-2 with TRBJ1-1; tentative D call: TRBD1 (5 bases). V was shortened by 4 bases and J by 2 bases, with 14 bases between the two germline ends. This CDR3 has 15 residues. The germline gives CDR1 SGHTA, CDR2 FQGNSA. The CDR3 is CASSSGGALNTEAFF. The CDR3 DNA reads as TGTGCCAGCAGCTCTGGCGGGGCCCTCAACACTGAAGCTTTCTTT.

The rearrangement joins TRBV5-1 to TRBJ1-2, with D possibly being TRBD1 (6 bases). The CDR3 consists of 17 residues. Trimming removed 4 bases from V and 6 bases from J, with 25 bases in between. CDR1 is SGHRS and CDR2 is YFSETQ in the germline V gene. CDR3 sequence (DNA): TGCGCCAGCAGCCTCAACCGAGGGCGGGGGGCGCGAGATGGCTACACCTTC. Its protein is CASSLNRGRGARDGYTF.

V and J are TRBV3-1 (or the pseudogene TRBV3-2) and TRBJ2-1; 11 nucleotides agree with TRBD2. The germline gives CDR1 LGHDT, CDR2 YNNKEL (reference sequence). This CDR3 has 16 residues. Trimming at V came to 0 bases and at J to 9 bases, leaving 7 bases not matched to a gene. CDR3 nucleotide sequence: TGTGCCAGCAGCCAAGAGGGCCTAGCGGGGGGCGGTGAGCAGTTCTTC. Encoded protein: CASSQEGLAGGGEQFF.

The DNA of the CDR3 is TGTGCCATTTCGGGACTAGCGGGGGGCGAGCAGTACTTC. Amino acids: CAISGLAGGEQYF. The V and J genes are TRBV19 and TRBJ2-7, with 15 bases lining up with TRBD2. CDR1 and CDR2 from the germline V gene are LNHDA and SQIVND (reference sequence). The CDR3 covers 13 residues. V dropped 10 bases and J dropped 6; count of bases not matched to a gene: 4.

The chain combines TRBV9 with TRBJ1-1, with TRBD1 matching 7 bases. The J segment lost 0 bases and the V segment lost 4 bases, leaving 6 bases of the junction unmatched. The CDR3 covers 15 residues. Looked up from germline, CDR1 is SGDLS and CDR2 is YYNGEE. The CDR3 coding sequence is TGTGCCAGCAGCCCCCGACAGGGTTTGAACACTGAAGCTTTCTTT. It translates to CASSPRQGLNTEAFF.

This clone was seen more than once but under ten times. The chain employs TRBV6-6 and TRBJ1-1, with D possibly matching TRBD1 (6 bases). Germline V gene lookup returns CDR1 MNHNY and CDR2 SVGAGI (reference sequence). Trimming took 6 bases from V and 11 from J, leaving 13 bases between them. The CDR3 is 11 residues long. The CDR3 region has the DNA TGTGCCAGCAGAATGGACAGAGCGGCTTTCTTT. It encodes CASRMDRAAFF.

This chain joins TRBV6-2 or TRBV6-3 and TRBJ2-1; TRBD2 matches at 16 bases. Germline V gene lookup returns CDR1 MNHEY and CDR2 SVGEGT. The CDR3 covers 17 residues. Germline trimming cut 6 bases from V and 7 bases from J; bases unmatched to any gene: 9. CDR3 loop: CASSRGTSGGAWNEQFF. CDR3 DNA sequence: TGTGCCAGCAGCCGCGGGACTAGCGGGGGGGCCTGGAATGAGCAGTTCTTC.

V and J are TRBV10-3 and TRBJ2-1; a weak D match, TRBD1 (6 bases). Trimming removed 5 bases at V and 4 bases at J, with 15 bases between. The germline V gene encodes CDR1 ENHRY and CDR2 SYGVKD. This CDR3 region has 15 residues. DNA of the CDR3: TGTGCCATCAGTTCGCGGGTCCAGGGGTACAATGAGCAGTTCTTC. Its translation: CAISSRVQGYNEQFF.

The rearrangement joins TRBV15 to TRBJ1-3; the match to TRBD1 covers 7 bases. The CDR3 is 16 amino acids. Germline CDR1 reads LNHNV; CDR2 reads YYDKDF (reference sequence). V lost 4 bases to trimming and J lost 1 base; unmatched junction nucleotides: 7. The CDR3, as DNA: TGTGCCACCAGCATGGGACAGCCTACGTCTGGAAACACCATATATTTT. As protein: CATSMGQPTSGNTIYF.

CDR3 amino acids: CASSTDRTGRREQYF. CDR3 coding DNA: TGTGCCAGTAGTACTGATAGGACAGGGCGCCGCGAGCAGTACTTC. The chain links TRBV19 to TRBJ2-7; TRBD1 aligns across 8 bases. V dropped 4 bases and J dropped 6; count of bases not matched to a gene: 11. CDR1 and CDR2 from the germline V gene are LNHDA and SQIVND (reference sequence). There are 15 residues in the CDR3.

V and J are TRBV6-5 and TRBJ1-5, with a tentative D call TRBD1 (6 bases). CDR3 length equals 13 residues. Trimming left V 5 bases short and J 8 bases short, with 13 bases between. Germline loops: CDR1 MNHEY, CDR2 SVGAGI. CDR3 sequence (DNA): TGTGCCAGCAGTAGGGGGATCTTGGAGCCCCAGCATTTT. It specifies CASSRGILEPQHF.

The chain employs TRBV5-8 and TRBJ2-7, with a tentative D call TRBD1 (5 bases). The V end lost 2 bases, the J end lost 6 bases, and 15 bases lay between the germline ends. This CDR3 is 14 amino acids long. CDR1 and CDR2 (germline): SGHTS, YDEGEE. The CDR3 coding sequence is TGTGCCAGCAGCTTCGTGCCAGGGAAGGCCGAGCAGTACGTC. This translates into CASSFVPGKAEQYV.

A few counts support this clone. J is TRBJ1-2 and V is TRBV28; D call uncertain. The CDR3 totals 9 residues. With 8 bases removed from V and 8 bases from J, the gap between germline ends came to 6 bases. Germline values: CDR1 MDHEN, CDR2 SYDVKM. Here the CDR3 reads CASGRGYTF. CDR3 DNA sequence: TGTGCCAGCGGGAGGGGCTACACCTTC.

The chain carries TRBV5-8 and TRBJ2-5, with 7 bases aligning to TRBD1. Germline lookup yields CDR1 SGHTS and CDR2 YDEGEE. The CDR3 totals 14 residues. V shed 2 bases, J shed 6 bases, and the junction held 7 bases outside the gene matches. The CDR3 is CASSLQGKGQTQYF. For the CDR3, the DNA is TGTGCCAGCAGCTTACAGGGGAAAGGGCAGACCCAGTACTTC.

This clone was counted a single time. V is TRBV19 and J is TRBJ2-1, with D possibly TRBD2 on 5 matching bases. Trimming took 9 bases from V and 0 from J, leaving 9 bases between them. The CDR3 has 13 amino acids. The germline V gene encodes CDR1 LNHDA and CDR2 SQIVND (reference sequence). CDR3 nucleotide sequence: TGTGCCAGCAAGGACTTCTCCTACAATGAGCAGTTCTTC. Residues: CASKDFSYNEQFF.

This sequence joins TRBV18 and TRBJ2-2, with 7 bases identical to TRBD1. The germline CDR1 and CDR2 sequences are KGHSH and LQKENI. The CDR3 loop spans 16 amino acids. The ends lost 0 bases at V and 4 bases at J; junction bases unmatched: 5. In nucleotides, the CDR3 is TGTGCCAGCTCACCACCGCAGGGGGAGATCACCGGGGAGCTGTTTTTT. Translated, it gives CASSPPQGEITGELFF.

This sequence joins TRBV6-5 and TRBJ2-5; D is possibly TRBD2 (6 bases). The CDR3 extends over 15 amino acids. V shed 11 bases and J shed 5 bases, with 24 bases lying between them. Germline CDR1 reads MNHEY; CDR2 reads SVGAGI. The CDR3 coding sequence is TGTGCCGCGGCTAGCGCGGGGCTAGGTGGTGAGACCCAGTACTTC. Translating it yields CAAASAGLGGETQYF.

The chain combines TRBV5-1 with TRBJ2-2; D may be TRBD2 (7 bases). Per the germline V gene, CDR1 is SGHRS and CDR2 is YFSETQ. V lost 4 bases, J lost 0 bases, and 13 bases lay in between. CDR3 size: 16 residues. CDR3 sequence (DNA): TGCGCCAGCAGCCGTCCGGGGGGCGCGAACACCGGGGAGCTGTTTTTT. Residues: CASSRPGGANTGELFF.

This clone was seen a handful of times. V gene TRBV7-8 combines with J gene TRBJ1-1; TRBD1 aligns across 8 bases. V was clipped by 4 bases and J by 7 bases; unmatched bases: 5. The germline CDR1 and CDR2 sequences are SGHVS and FQNEAQ. The CDR3 extends over 13 amino acids. The DNA for the CDR3 is TGTGCCAGCAGCTCCGCACAGGGGGTTGAAGCTTTCTTT. It yields the protein CASSSAQGVEAFF.

The chain links TRBV2 to TRBJ1-6; D call uncertain. This CDR3 region has 17 residues. V shed 7 bases and J shed 0 bases, with 16 bases lying between them. In germline, CDR1 is SNHLY, CDR2 FYNNEI. The CDR3: CASTTQTGSSYNSPLHF. The CDR3 DNA follows: TGTGCCAGCACCACTCAAACGGGGAGCTCCTATAATTCACCCCTCCACTTT.